The 23 T cell receptor beta chains below were found in one sample sequenced in a study of technical replicates of blood from a handful of donors. Here immunoSEQ multiplex PCR was the method, and the copy in TCRdb shows in-frame clones only, minus some. This table holds some 80,000 clones, about 96% found once. The specimen was T cells isolated from PBMCs. These receptors were collected from a human donor in good health.

This chain links TRBV29-1 with TRBJ1-2; weak D call: TRBD1 (6 bases). CDR1 and CDR2 (germline): SQVTM, ANQGSEA. CDR3 size: 14 residues. Trimming took off 4 bases at V and 1 base at J, with 13 bases between the two ends. Here the CDR3 DNA reads TGCAGCGTTGTAGAAGGGGGTCTTAACTATGGCTACACCTTC. Translation: CSVVEGGLNYGYTF.

The chain has TRBV6-5 and TRBJ2-5; no clear D gene. Germline lookup yields CDR1 MNHEY and CDR2 SVGAGI. V lost 0 bases and J lost 5, with 7 bases in between. The CDR3 covers 13 residues. The DNA of the CDR3 is TGTGCCAGCAGTTACTCTAGAACCGAGACCCAGTACTTC. It specifies CASSYSRTETQYF.

The chain has TRBV28 and TRBJ2-7; 10 bases line up with TRBD2. The CDR3 sequence is 15 residues long. Looked up from germline, CDR1 is MDHEN and CDR2 is SYDVKM. The ends lost 3 bases at V and 3 bases at J; junction bases unmatched: 5. The CDR3 bases are TGTGCCAGCAGTTTTGGGACTAGCGTACTCTACGAGCAGTACTTC. Protein: CASSFGTSVLYEQYF.

This clone was picked up one time. As DNA, the CDR3 is TGTGCCAGCAGTGACGGGACTTCTAGCACAGATACGCAGTATTTT. Translation gives CASSDGTSSTDTQYF. The chain links TRBV2 to TRBJ2-3; tentatively, D is TRBD2 (6 bases). In germline, CDR1 is SNHLY, CDR2 FYNNEI. The germline V and J ends were trimmed by 3 bases and 0 bases, with 10 bases remaining between them. The CDR3 is 15 residues long.

The gene calls are TRBV5-1 and TRBJ2-2; 8 nucleotides line up with TRBD2. The germline gives CDR1 SGHRS, CDR2 YFSETQ. The V segment lost 1 base and the J segment 1 base; nucleotides outside the gene matches: 0. The CDR3 runs to 15 residues. The CDR3 coding sequence is TGCGCCAGCAGCTTGACTAGCGGGAACACCGGGGAGCTGTTTTTT. Its protein is CASSLTSGNTGELFF. The whole variable domain, filled in from reference TRBV5-1 and TRBJ2-2, reads KAGVTQTPRYLIKTRGQQVTLSCSPISGHRSVSWYQQTPGQGLQFLFEYFSETQRNKGNFPGRFSGRQFSNSRSEMNVSTLELGDSALYLCASSLTSGNTGELFFGEGSRLTVL.

V and J are TRBV9 and TRBJ2-7; TRBD1 matches at 7 bases. With V trimmed by 0 bases and J by 4 bases, 10 bases remained unmatched. The CDR3 is 16 residues long. Germline V CDR1 and CDR2: SGDLS, YYNGEE. The CDR3 region has the DNA TGTGCCAGCAGCGTAGGTGGACAGGCCGCTTTTTACGAGCAGTACTTC. It encodes CASSVGGQAAFYEQYF.

The chain has TRBV5-6 and TRBJ2-7, with 12 bases identical to TRBD2. The trim removed 2 bases at V and 2 bases at J, leaving 8 bases unmatched. Germline loops: CDR1 SGHDT, CDR2 YYEEEE. This CDR3 has 17 amino acids. The CDR3 coding sequence is TGTGCCAGCAGCTTCCGACTAGCGGGAGTCCCCCCCTACGAGCAGTACTTC. Protein sequence: CASSFRLAGVPPYEQYF.

V usage is TRBV5-1 and J usage is TRBJ1-1; D unresolved. The CDR3 covers 14 residues. V shed 4 bases and J shed 0 bases, with 10 bases lying between them. Per the germline V gene, CDR1 is SGHRS and CDR2 is YFSETQ. Here the CDR3 reads CASSAPGVNTEAFF. The CDR3 DNA reads as TGCGCCAGCAGCGCCCCGGGAGTGAACACTGAAGCTTTCTTT.

The chain joins TRBV30 to TRBJ2-3; 8 nucleotides line up with TRBD1. There are 15 residues in the CDR3. The V and J ends lost 2 bases and 6 bases, in that order; junction bases with no gene match: 10. Germline lookup yields CDR1 GTSNPN and CDR2 SVGIG (reference sequence). This chain's CDR3 is CAWSSEDRVVDTQYF. In nucleotides, the CDR3 is TGTGCCTGGAGTTCCGAGGACAGGGTTGTGGATACGCAGTATTTT.

This rearrangement joins TRBV4-2 to TRBJ2-7, with D perhaps TRBD2 (5 bases). Trimming shortened V by 3 bases and J by 2 bases, and 17 bases separated the two germline ends. Germline CDR1 and CDR2: LGHNA and YNFKEQ. The CDR3 contains 16 residues. CDR3 nucleotide sequence: TGTGCCAGCAGCCACCCCTCGAGGGAGATACCCTACGAGCAGTACTTC. Translated, it gives CASSHPSREIPYEQYF.

This rearrangement joins TRBV28 to TRBJ1-1; TRBD1 matches 8 bases. This CDR3 region has 15 residues. The germline V gene has CDR1 MDHEN and CDR2 SYDVKM. The V and J ends lost 5 bases and 4 bases, in that order; junction bases with no gene match: 9. The CDR3 sequence is CASSPYDRGITEAFF. CDR3 DNA: TGTGCCAGCAGTCCATACGACAGGGGTATCACTGAAGCTTTCTTT. Complete variable domain (other parts from reference TRBV28 and TRBJ1-1): DVKVTQSSRYLVKRTGEKVFLECVQDMDHENMFWYRQDPGLGLRLIYFSYDVKMKEKGDIPEGYSVSREKKERFSLILESASTNQTSMYLCASSPYDRGITEAFFGQGTRLTVV.

This sequence joins TRBV9 and TRBJ1-1, with TRBD1 matching over 9 bases. From germline, CDR1 is SGDLS and CDR2 YYNGEE. The CDR3 has 13 residues. V shed 0 bases and J 7 bases; nucleotides not matched to a gene: 1. For the CDR3, the DNA is TGTGCCAGCAGCGTAGTGACAGGGGGTGAAGCTTTCTTT. This encodes CASSVVTGGEAFF.

This sequence joins TRBV5-1 and TRBJ1-1; tentative D call: TRBD1 (5 bases). Germline lookup yields CDR1 SGHRS and CDR2 YFSETQ. The CDR3 has 17 residues. The V end was cut by 0 bases, the J end by 0 bases, with 15 bases between. This CDR3 is CASSLEVTVRMNTEAFF. The DNA for the CDR3 is TGCGCCAGCAGCTTGGAAGTGACAGTGCGGATGAACACTGAAGCTTTCTTT.

This chain uses TRBV7-2 with TRBJ1-3; 9 nucleotides match TRBD1. The CDR3 is made up of 14 amino acids. The V segment lost 3 bases and the J segment 4 bases; nucleotides outside the gene matches: 1. Per the germline V gene, CDR1 is SGHTA and CDR2 is FQGNSA. This chain's CDR3 is CASSFDRGGNTIYF. In DNA form, the CDR3 reads TGTGCCAGCAGCTTCGACAGGGGGGGAAACACCATATATTTT.

This rearrangement joins TRBV7-6 to TRBJ2-6; D is possibly TRBD2 (6 bases). The V end lost 5 bases, the J end lost 0 bases, and 23 bases lay between the germline ends. The CDR3 length is 20 residues. The germline gives CDR1 SGHVS, CDR2 FNYEAQ. DNA of the CDR3: TGTGCCAGCAGCCTTATAGGGGACGGAGGACTAACCTCTGGGGCCAACGTCCTGACTTTC. This sequence encodes CASSLIGDGGLTSGANVLTF. Supplemented by reference TRBV7-6 and TRBJ2-6, the full variable domain reads GAGVSQSPRYKVTKRGQDVALRCDPISGHVSLYWYRQALGQGPEFLTYFNYEAQQDKSGLPNDRFSAERPEGSISTLTIQRTEQRDSAMYRCASSLIGDGGLTSGANVLTFGAGSRLTVL.

For the CDR3, the DNA is TGTGCCAGCAGCTTGGGAGCTGCTTACAATGAGCAGTTCTTC. Translation gives CASSLGAAYNEQFF. The chain recombines TRBV5-4 with TRBJ2-1; no clear D gene. The germline V and J ends were trimmed by 0 bases and 4 bases, with 8 bases remaining between them. The CDR3 loop spans 14 amino acids. In germline, CDR1 is SGHNT, CDR2 YYREEE (reference sequence).

The chain combines TRBV5-4 with TRBJ1-1, with D unresolved. CDR3 length: 15 residues. V lost 1 base to trimming and J lost 0 bases, with 10 bases between them. Germline loops: CDR1 SGHNT, CDR2 YYREEE (reference sequence). The CDR3 region is CASSLSVDLNTEAFF. In DNA, the CDR3 is TGTGCCAGCAGCTTGTCGGTAGACTTGAACACTGAAGCTTTCTTT.

The chain couples TRBV7-3 to TRBJ2-5; maybe TRBD1 (6 bases). V was trimmed by 4 bases and J by 1 base, leaving 10 bases between them. Germline values: CDR1 SGHTA, CDR2 FQGTGA. The CDR3 extends over 14 amino acids. Here the CDR3 reads CASSYWTAQETQYF. The CDR3 coding sequence is TGTGCCAGCAGCTACTGGACAGCCCAAGAGACCCAGTACTTC.

This chain links TRBV7-9 with TRBJ1-2; D remains ambiguous. The CDR3 runs 15 residues. The V end was cut by 1 base, the J end by 3 bases, with 12 bases between. Germline values: CDR1 SEHNR, CDR2 FQNEAQ (reference sequence). The CDR3 region is CASSLDAAAYYGYTF. The CDR3 DNA follows: TGTGCCAGCAGCTTAGACGCGGCAGCCTACTATGGCTACACCTTC.

J is TRBJ1-3 and V is TRBV7-6; a possible D gene is TRBD1 (6 bases). The V and J ends lost 5 bases and 4 bases respectively, with 15 bases between them. Germline V CDR1 and CDR2: SGHVS, FNYEAQ. CDR3 length: 15 amino acids. CDR3 residues: CASSVTGNDGNTIYF. In nucleotides, the CDR3 is TGTGCCAGCAGCGTTACAGGGAATGACGGAAACACCATATATTTT. Together with reference TRBV7-6 and TRBJ1-3, the CDR3 gives the full variable domain: GAGVSQSPRYKVTKRGQDVALRCDPISGHVSLYWYRQALGQGPEFLTYFNYEAQQDKSGLPNDRFSAERPEGSISTLTIQRTEQRDSAMYRCASSVTGNDGNTIYFGEGSWLTVV.

The V call is TRBV2, the J call TRBJ2-2; 7 bases map to TRBD2. Germline CDR1 and CDR2: SNHLY and FYNNEI. The J segment lost 9 bases and the V segment lost 0 bases, leaving 4 bases of the junction unmatched. The CDR3 is 14 residues long. The CDR3 loop is CASSEAGGRRELFF. CDR3 bases: TGTGCCAGCAGTGAAGCCGGGGGGAGAAGGGAGCTGTTTTTT. The variable domain in full, with the rest retrieved from reference TRBV2 and TRBJ2-2, is EPEVTQTPSHQVTQMGQEVILRCVPISNHLYFYWYRQILGQKVEFLVSFYNNEISEKSEIFDDQFSVERPDGSNFTLKIRSTKLEDSAMYFCASSEAGGRRELFFGEGSRLTVL.

The chain couples TRBV30 to TRBJ2-3, with D unclear. Germline V gene data show CDR1 as GTSNPN and CDR2 as SVGIG (reference sequence). This CDR3 is built from 17 residues. Between the trimmed V and J ends, which lost 2 bases and 0 bases, there was a span of 18 bases. CDR3 sequence reads: CAWSNGIPAVSTDTQYF. As DNA, the CDR3 is TGTGCCTGGAGTAATGGTATCCCCGCAGTAAGCACAGATACGCAGTATTTT. Looking up the rest from reference TRBV30 and TRBJ2-3 gives the full variable domain: SQTIHQWPATLVQPVGSPLSLECTVEGTSNPNLYWYRQAAGRGLQLLFYSVGIGQISSEVPQNLSASRPQDRQFILSSKKLLLSDSGFYLCAWSNGIPAVSTDTQYFGPGTRLTVL.

The chain uses TRBV21-1 and TRBJ1-4; TRBD1, the table's D call, lacks a check against the DNA. TRBV21-1 is designated a pseudogene. The CDR3 covers 15 residues. CDR3 coding DNA: TGTGCCAGCAGCAAAGAGTCAGGTGGCCTCGAAAAACTGTTTTTT. It is translated as CASSKESGGLEKLFF.